This record looks at one T cell receptor beta chain sequence and its context. No cognate antigen has been identified for it. The record has no base qualities; no much larger clone is one base away. A two-step, bias-controlled multiplex PCR was used to amplify TCRbeta CDR3 regions from genomic DNA. Primers specific for every TRBV and TRBJ gene segment were used in the multiplex PCR. The immunoSEQ Assay was used to generate TCRbeta repertoire data. As for the original processing: A relative-frequency ratio and a modified nearest-neighbor algorithm were applied to filter and cluster reads so that closely related sequences were merged. IMGT annotation was followed for the assignment of V, D and J genes to CDR3 sequences. Template counts were normalized for PCR amplification bias and quantified against synthetic TCR CDR3 analog sequences. Only unique productive sequences, that is, in-frame CDR3 sequences lacking stop codons, were included in the analyses. The immunoSEQ Analyzer software was used to compute clonality, defined as 1 minus Pielou's evenness, and iChao1 richness. Statistical tests were run in JMP, with either Student's t-test or a non-parametric test chosen according to Shapiro-Wilk normality results. TCRdb stores this immuneACCESS table with in-frame sequences only. Part of the clones is absent; in the studies checked, under half of the shortfall reflects unresolved V genes, and no reason is known for the rest. The D gene and trimming were derived from the DNA, and the V and J assignments and clone size from that table. The sample includes a few thousand clones, with 97% observed a single time. Over 0.45% of the sample is taken by the ten largest.

Term cord blood was obtained from about five elective full-term cesarean deliveries at about 37-41 weeks of gestation, without labor or rupture of membranes. Pregnancies with fetal demise, active maternal HSV infection or known maternal HIV infection were excluded from the study. A FACSAria III cell sorter was used to sort live, Annexin V-negative naive CD8+ T cells (CD3+CD8+CD45RA+CCR7+). Between roughly 17,000 and 110,000 naive CD8+ T cells were sorted per sample. Preassembled standardized sampling kits were used to collect mixed venous-arterial cord blood. Cord blood was kept at room temperature and processed within 4 hours of collection. Ficoll-Paque density gradient centrifugation was used to isolate mononuclear cells from diluted blood. Mononuclear cells were cryopreserved in around 10% DMSO with around 90% FBS and stored long term at -150°C before sorting. Annexin V and antibodies against CD3, CD8, CCR7 and CD45RA were used to stain the thawed cells. The DNeasy Blood and Tissue Kit was used to extract genomic DNA from sorted cell pellets that had been snap-frozen.

Looking up the germline V gene (reference sequence) yields CDR1 GTSNPN and CDR2 SVGIG. The CDR3 measures 16 amino acids from cysteine to phenylalanine. Only CDR3 DNA is held: 48 bases, read in frame from base 1. V loses 1 base at its end and J loses 0 bases; junction bases beyond the gene matches: 6. This record comes from a study of naive CD8 T cells in extremely preterm neonates (dated by TCRdb to about 2017). At the level of the whole study: The study compared TCRbeta CDR3 repertoires of sorted naive CD8+ T cells across four age groups: extremely preterm neonates, term neonates, young children and adults.

What the research found in general, with its limitations: Preterm neonates had significantly lower iChao1 richness than all other age groups (p < 0.05) and an even clone distribution, indicating a less rich repertoire. Compared with the older groups, preterm CDR3s were shorter and closer to germline, carrying fewer N additions and showing less junctional trimming. As limitations, the authors pointed to a small sample size and variable productive template counts among preterm samples. The proportion of shared CDR3 nucleotide sequences was higher in preterm neonates (approximately 2.5%) than in term neonates (around 0.4%), young children (about 0.03%) and adults (approximately 0.01%). To track T cell development within individuals, the authors urged prospective longitudinal studies of preterm and term neonates.

The sequencing input was naive CD8+ T cells from cord blood. The sequence is built from TRBV30 and TRBJ1-1, with 9 bases in between that match TRBD1. This receptor was identified in a newborn in good health. The CDR3 protein is CAWSAGDREMNTEAFF. In nucleotides, the sequence is TGTGCCTGGAGTGCAGGGGACAGGGAGATGAACACTGAAGCTTTCTTT. Outside the CDR3, residues come from the reference TRBV30 and TRBJ1-1 proteins, so the full variable domain is: SQTIHQWPATLVQPVGSPLSLECTVEGTSNPNLYWYRQAAGRGLQLLFYSVGIGQISSEVPQNLSASRPQDRQFILSSKKLLLSDSGFYLCAWSAGDREMNTEAFFGQGTRLTVV.